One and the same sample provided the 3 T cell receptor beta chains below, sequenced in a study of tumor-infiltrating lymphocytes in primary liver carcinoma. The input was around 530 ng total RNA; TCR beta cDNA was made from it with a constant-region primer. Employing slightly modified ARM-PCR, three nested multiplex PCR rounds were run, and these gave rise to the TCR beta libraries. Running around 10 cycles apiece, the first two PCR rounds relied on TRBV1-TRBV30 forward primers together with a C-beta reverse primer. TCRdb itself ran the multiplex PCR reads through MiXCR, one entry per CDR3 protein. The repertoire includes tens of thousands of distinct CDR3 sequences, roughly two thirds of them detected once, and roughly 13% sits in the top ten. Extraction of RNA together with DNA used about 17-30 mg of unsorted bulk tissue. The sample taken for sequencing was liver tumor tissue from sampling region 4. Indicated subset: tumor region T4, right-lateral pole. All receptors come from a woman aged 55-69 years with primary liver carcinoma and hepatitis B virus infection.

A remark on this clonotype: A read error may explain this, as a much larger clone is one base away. Written as DNA, the CDR3 is TGCGCCAGCAACTTGGATTGGTTGAACAATGAGCAGTTCTTC. This sequence encodes CASNLDWLNNEQFF. The chain recombines TRBV5-1 with TRBJ2-1; D not resolved. Germline V gene lookup returns CDR1 SGHRS and CDR2 YFSETQ. The CDR3 has 14 amino acids.

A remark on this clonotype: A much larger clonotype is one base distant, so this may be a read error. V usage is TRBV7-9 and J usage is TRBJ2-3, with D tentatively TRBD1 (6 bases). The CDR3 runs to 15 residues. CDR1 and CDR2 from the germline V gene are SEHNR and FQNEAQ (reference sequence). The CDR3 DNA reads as TGTGCCAACAGCCGGGGACAAAACCCCACAGATACGCAGTATTTT. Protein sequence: CANSRGQNPTDTQYF.

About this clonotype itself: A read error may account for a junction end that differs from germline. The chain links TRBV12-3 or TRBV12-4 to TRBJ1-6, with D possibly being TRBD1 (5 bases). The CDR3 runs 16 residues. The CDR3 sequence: CASSFGRVENNSSLHF. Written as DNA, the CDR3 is TGTGCCAGCAGTTTTGGCAGGGTCGAAAACAATTCATCCCTCCACTTT.